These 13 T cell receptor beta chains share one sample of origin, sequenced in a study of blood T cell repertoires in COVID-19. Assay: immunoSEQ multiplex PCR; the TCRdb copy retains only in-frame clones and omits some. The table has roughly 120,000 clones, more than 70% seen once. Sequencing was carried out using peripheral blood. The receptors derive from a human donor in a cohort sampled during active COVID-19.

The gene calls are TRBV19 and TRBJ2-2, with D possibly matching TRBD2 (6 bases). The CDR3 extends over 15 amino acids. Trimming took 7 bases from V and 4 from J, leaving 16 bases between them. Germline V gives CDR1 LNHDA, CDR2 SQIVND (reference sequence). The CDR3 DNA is TGTGCCAGTATCACCTTCGGAGGGTCCACCGGGGAGCTGTTTTTT. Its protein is CASITFGGSTGELFF.

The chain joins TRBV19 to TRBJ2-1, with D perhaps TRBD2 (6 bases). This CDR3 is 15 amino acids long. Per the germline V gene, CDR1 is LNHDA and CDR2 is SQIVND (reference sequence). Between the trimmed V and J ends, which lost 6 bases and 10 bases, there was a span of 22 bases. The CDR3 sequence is CASRAGTTGGVEQFF. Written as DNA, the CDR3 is TGTGCCAGTAGGGCCGGGACCACTGGCGGGGTAGAGCAGTTCTTC.

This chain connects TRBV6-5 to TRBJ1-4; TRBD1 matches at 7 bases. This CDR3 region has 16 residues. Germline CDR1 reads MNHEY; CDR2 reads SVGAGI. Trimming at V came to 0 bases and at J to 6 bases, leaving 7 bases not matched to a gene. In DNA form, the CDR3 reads TGTGCCAGCAGTTACTCGGAGGAGGGGGCGGATGAAAAACTGTTTTTT. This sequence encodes CASSYSEEGADEKLFF.

The CDR3 region is CASSYLVGSEQFF. CDR3 DNA: TGTGCCAGCAGTTATTTAGTGGGGAGTGAGCAGTTCTTC. The chain employs TRBV6-6 and TRBJ2-1, with D tentatively TRBD2 (5 bases). The V and J ends lost 3 bases and 9 bases respectively, with 12 bases between them. Germline CDR1 is MNHNY and CDR2 is SVGAGI (reference sequence). This CDR3 contains 13 residues.

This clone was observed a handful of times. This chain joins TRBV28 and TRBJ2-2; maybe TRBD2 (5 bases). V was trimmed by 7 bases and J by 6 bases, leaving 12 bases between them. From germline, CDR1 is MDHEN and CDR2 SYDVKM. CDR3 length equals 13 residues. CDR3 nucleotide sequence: TGTGCCAGCAACGAGGAGGTGCCCGGGGAGCTGTTTTTT. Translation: CASNEEVPGELFF.

CDR3 loop: CASSPDSVGAFF. CDR3 sequence (DNA): TGTGCCAGCTCACCGGACAGTGTTGGAGCTTTCTTT. The V call is TRBV18, the J call TRBJ1-1; maybe TRBD1 (6 bases). The ends were cut back, 3 bases at V and 10 bases at J, with 12 bases in the middle. The CDR3 sequence is 12 residues long. Germline V CDR1 and CDR2: KGHSH, LQKENI.

The DNA of the CDR3 is TGTGCCAGCAGTAACACACAGGGGAACACTGAAGCTTTCTTT. Its translation is CASSNTQGNTEAFF. The V and J genes are TRBV6-6 and TRBJ1-1; D perhaps matches TRBD1 (6 bases). Germline CDR1 reads MNHNY; CDR2 reads SVGAGI (reference sequence). V was trimmed by 5 bases and J by 1 base, leaving 11 bases between them. The CDR3 has 14 amino acids.

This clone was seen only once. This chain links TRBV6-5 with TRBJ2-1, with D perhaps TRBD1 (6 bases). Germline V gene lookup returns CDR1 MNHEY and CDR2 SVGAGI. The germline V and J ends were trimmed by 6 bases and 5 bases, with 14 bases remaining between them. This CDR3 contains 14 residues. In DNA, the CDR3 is TGTGCCAGCAGCAGGGGTGTAGTTGACAATGAGCAGTTCTTC. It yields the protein CASSRGVVDNEQFF.

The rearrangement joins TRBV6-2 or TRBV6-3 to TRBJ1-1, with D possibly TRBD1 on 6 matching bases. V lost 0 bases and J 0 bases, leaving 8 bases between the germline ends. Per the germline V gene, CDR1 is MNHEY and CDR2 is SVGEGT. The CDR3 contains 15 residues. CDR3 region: CASSYSRTVNTEAFF. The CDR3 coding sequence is TGTGCCAGCAGTTACTCGAGGACAGTGAACACTGAAGCTTTCTTT.

The CDR3 coding sequence is TGTGCCAGCAGCCAAGATTATATCCTAGCCGGGGAGCTGTTTTTT. This sequence encodes CASSQDYILAGELFF. The V and J genes are TRBV14 and TRBJ2-2, with D hard to call. The length of the CDR3 is 15 residues. Germline V CDR1 and CDR2: SGHDN, FVKESK. Trimming stripped 0 bases from V and 6 bases from J, with 11 bases between. The full variable domain, in which reference TRBV14 and TRBJ2-2 provide the parts outside the CDR3, is EAGVTQFPSHSVIEKGQTVTLRCDPISGHDNLYWYRRVMGKEIKFLLHFVKESKQDESGMPNNRFLAERTGGTYSTLKVQPAELEDSGVYFCASSQDYILAGELFFGEGSRLTVL.

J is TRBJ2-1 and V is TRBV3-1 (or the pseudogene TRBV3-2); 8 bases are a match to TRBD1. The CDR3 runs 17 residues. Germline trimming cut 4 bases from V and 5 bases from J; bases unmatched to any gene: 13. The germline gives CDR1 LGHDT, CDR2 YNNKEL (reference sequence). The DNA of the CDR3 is TGTGCCAGCAGCCGTAGACAGGGGCCAGCGGAGAACAATGAGCAGTTCTTC. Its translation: CASSRRQGPAENNEQFF.

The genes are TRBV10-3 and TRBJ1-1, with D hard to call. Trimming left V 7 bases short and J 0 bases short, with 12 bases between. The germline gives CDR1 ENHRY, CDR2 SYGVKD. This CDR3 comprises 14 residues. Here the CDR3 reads CAIKGELLNTEAFF. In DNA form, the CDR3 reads TGTGCCATCAAGGGAGAACTGTTGAACACTGAAGCTTTCTTT.

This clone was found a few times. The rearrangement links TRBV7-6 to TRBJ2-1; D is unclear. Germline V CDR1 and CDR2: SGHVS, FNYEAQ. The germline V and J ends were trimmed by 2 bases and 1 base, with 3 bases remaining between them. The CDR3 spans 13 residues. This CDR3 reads CASSLQSYNEQFF. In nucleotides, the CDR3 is TGTGCCAGCAGCTTACAATCCTACAATGAGCAGTTCTTC.